The clone carrying this TCR beta chain was seen a single time. Patients were ineligible given autoimmune disease history or systemic immunosuppression. The timepoints at which blood was sampled were baseline, cycle 4 day 1, and cycle 7 day 1. This specimen belongs to a study of OX40 agonist ivuxolimab in advanced cancers. Looking at the study overall: The dose-escalation cohort was approximately 85% male, with a mean age of about 56 years, ranging about 23 to 90. Three patients, one with hepatocellular carcinoma and two with cutaneous melanoma, responded partially.

Profiling relied on immunoSEQ multiplex PCR, and the TCRdb table lists in-frame clones only, not all of them. Of more than 30,000 clones detected, around 89% appear once; the ten largest clones hold about 4%. The TCR sequence derives from an adult with an advanced solid tumor such as melanoma, head and neck, liver or kidney cancer. This sample comprised CD4+ or CD8+ T cells sorted from blood, obtained in a trial of the OX40 agonist ivuxolimab.

The CDR3 loop reads CASRRTIQGTDEQYF. In DNA, the CDR3 is TGCGCCAGCAGGAGGACTATACAGGGGACCGACGAGCAGTACTTC. V usage is TRBV5-1 and J usage is TRBJ2-5; a possible D gene is TRBD1 (7 bases). The end of the DNA aligns better with TRBJ2-7, so the J call may be wrong. This CDR3 comprises 15 residues. Germline V gene data show CDR1 as SGHRS and CDR2 as YFSETQ.